This T cell receptor (beta chain) emerged from a study of T cells after yellow fever vaccination (dated by TCRdb to between 2018 and 2021). About the full investigation: The SMART-Seq v4 Ultra Low Input RNA kit was used to prepare libraries from fractions with low cell numbers. Blood was collected at multiple timepoints before and after primary and secondary immunization, and bulk PBMC replicates and cell subsets were isolated. Two healthy male donors made up the cohort, one aged 18 to 29 years and the other aged 30 to 40 years. To follow T-cell clones before and after both primary and booster YFV17D yellow fever vaccination, bulk TCR alpha and beta repertoires underwent longitudinal sequencing.

From its cysteine to its phenylalanine, the CDR3 spans 15 amino acids. Here the CDR3 DNA is all that survives: 45 bases in frame from base 1. V has 5 bases trimmed and J has 7 bases trimmed; junction bases matching no gene number 10. For sequencing, an Illumina NovaSeq 6000 was employed. TCR cDNA was synthesized by 5'RACE template switching, which introduced a universal primer site and unique molecular identifiers. cDNA synthesis was primed from both the TCR alpha and TCR beta constant segments. Libraries were amplified in two PCR steps, with sample barcodes and sequencing adapters added in the second step. Sequencing of libraries was done on Illumina HiSeq 2500 (2x100 bp) or NovaSeq (2x150 bp). From the authors' description of their analysis: Demultiplexing of reads and collapsing into UMI consensus sequences were performed with MIGEC, and V(D)J alignment was carried out with MiXCR. Vaccine-responding clonotypes were identified with edgeR using replicate PBMC samples, with FDR below 0.01 and a log2 fold change above 5 up to day 15 being required. Bulk clonotypes were assigned CD4 or CD8 identity according to which sequenced CD4 or CD8 repertoire held them at higher abundance. In TCRdb, the public reads were trimmed at Q25 with fastp and aligned with MiXCR, with productive beta chains retained. CDR3 protein duplicates are merged, each entry listing the most common genes and DNA. The V and J calls shown here were made by TCRdb, not taken from the authors' results. In all, the sample holds around 310,000 distinct CDR3 sequences, and about 4.5% of those were seen once. The ten biggest clones cover roughly 19% of the sample.

The research as a whole found: Most clones expanded after primary vaccination (almost 98% of CD4 and 70% to 90% of CD8) were re-detected after the booster, suggesting that broad memory maintenance occurred. Compared with the primary T-cell response, the secondary T-cell response was faster but weaker, reaching its peak on day 5 rather than on day 15. A small fraction of clonotypes showed up in both the CD4 and CD8 compartments, probably as a result of convergent recombination. Computational filtering was needed because FACS-sorted repertoires could contain abundant contaminating clonotypes from the bulk population. Because the study included only two donors, the extent to which the findings can be generalized is limited.

In regard to this clonotype: Its binding antigen is unknown. No base-level quality is on record; no much larger clone is a single base apart.

What this sample's treatment or condition label stands for: live attenuated yellow fever vaccine strain. At each blood-draw timepoint, two biological replicates of bulk PBMCs were collected. PBMCs were isolated from peripheral blood using a standard Ficoll-Paque protocol. RNA was extracted with TriZol from bulk PBMCs, CD4 and CD8 fractions, and dextramer-positive and dextramer-negative fractions. The material sequenced was PBMCs, taken 15 days after the yellow fever booster vaccination. The chain links TRBV12-3 or TRBV12-4 with TRBJ1-4; 7 central nucleotides agree with TRBD1. The TCR sequence derives from a man between 18 and 29 years old who received the YFV17D yellow fever vaccine. The CDR3 amino acid sequence is: CASSPYRGGGEKLFF. The DNA sequence is as follows: TGTGCCAGCAGTCCCTACAGGGGAGGAGGTGAAAAACTGTTTTTT.